The 15 T cell receptor beta chains below were found in one sample sequenced in a study of sequential checkpoint blockade in melanoma. The treatment was: randomized to nivolumab then ipilimumab (arm A) or the reverse (arm B). The table came from immunoSEQ multiplex PCR; TCRdb's copy has only in-frame clones and leaves some out. Of roughly 34,000 clones in the sample, 65% to 90% are singletons; the top ten hold around a fifth. This specimen was CD8+ T cells sorted from blood (inferred from file names), taken from a patient given nivolumab and ipilimumab in sequence. The receptors come from a human donor with melanoma.

This clone appeared once. The gene calls are TRBV2 and TRBJ2-2; 10 bases align to TRBD2. The germline V gene has CDR1 SNHLY and CDR2 FYNNEI. The J segment lost 6 bases and the V segment lost 0 bases, leaving 7 bases of the junction unmatched. The CDR3 covers 17 residues. In DNA, the CDR3 is TGTGCCAGCAGTGAAGCGCCTAGCGGGAGTTGGGCCGGGGAGCTGTTTTTT. This encodes CASSEAPSGSWAGELFF.

The chain employs TRBV6-1 and TRBJ1-5, with 7 bases lining up with TRBD1. Per germline, CDR1 MNHNS and CDR2 SASEGT. Germline trimming cut 2 bases from V and 0 bases from J; bases unmatched to any gene: 13. The CDR3 runs to 19 residues. The CDR3 DNA sequence: TGTGCCAGCAGTGAAACCCGGGACAGAGCCTTCTATAGCAATCAGCCCCAGCATTTT. Translation gives CASSETRDRAFYSNQPQHF.

This chain uses TRBV7-2 with TRBJ1-2, with D perhaps matching TRBD1 (6 bases). The CDR3 consists of 16 residues. Trimming took off 1 base at V and 0 bases at J, with 12 bases between the two ends. Germline V gene data show CDR1 as SGHTA and CDR2 as FQGNSA. CDR3 sequence reads: CASSLDRTVPNYGYTF. CDR3 nucleotides: TGTGCCAGCAGCTTAGATAGGACAGTACCTAACTATGGCTACACCTTC.

The chain couples TRBV30 to TRBJ2-7; TRBD1 is a possible D gene (5 bases). CDR1 is GTSNPN and CDR2 is SVGIG in the germline V gene (reference sequence). The germline V and J ends were trimmed by 5 bases and 2 bases, with 10 bases remaining between them. The CDR3 is 12 amino acids. CDR3 amino acids: CAWGLGPYEQYF. The CDR3 bases are TGTGCCTGGGGCCTGGGGCCCTACGAGCAGTACTTC.

The CDR3 DNA sequence: TGTGCCACCAGCAGCTCAGGGGGTGGCTACGAGCAGTACTTC. Its protein is CATSSSGGGYEQYF. This rearrangement joins TRBV15 to TRBJ2-7; 7 bases agree with TRBD1. Germline CDR1 and CDR2: LNHNV and YYDKDF (reference sequence). The V segment lost 3 bases and the J segment 3 bases; nucleotides outside the gene matches: 5. The length of the CDR3 is 14 residues.

The rearrangement uses TRBV27 and TRBJ2-4, with D possibly matching TRBD2 (7 bases). V was clipped by 2 bases and J by 3 bases, with 14 bases between them. Germline V gene lookup returns CDR1 MNHEY and CDR2 SMNVEV (reference sequence). This CDR3 region has 16 residues. CDR3 loop: CASSLGGGFGKNIQYF. The CDR3 nucleotides read TGTGCCAGCAGTTTAGGGGGGGGCTTTGGCAAAAACATTCAGTACTTC.

This chain connects TRBV28 to TRBJ2-5; possibly TRBD1 for D (5 bases). The DNA end favors TRBJ2-7, so the J call may be wrong. The CDR3 loop spans 14 amino acids. CDR1 MDHEN and CDR2 SYDVKM come from the germline V gene. The CDR3 is CASSFGQGLYEQYF. The CDR3 DNA is TGTGCCAGCAGTTTTGGGCAGGGCCTCTACGAGCAGTACTTC.

The sample holds a few counts of this clone. The rearrangement links TRBV4-3 to TRBJ1-5; perhaps TRBD1 as D (5 bases). CDR3 size: 16 residues. Germline loops: CDR1 LGHNA, CDR2 YSLEER. V gave up 4 bases and J gave up 0 bases, with 13 bases separating them. Here the CDR3 DNA reads TGCGCCAGCAGCCCCGAGCAGGGCCTTAGCAATCAGCCCCAGCATTTT. The encoded protein is CASSPEQGLSNQPQHF.

The V and J genes are TRBV30 and TRBJ2-1, with TRBD2 matching 7 bases. CDR1 is GTSNPN and CDR2 is SVGIG in the germline V gene (reference sequence). V shed 3 bases and J 9 bases; nucleotides not matched to a gene: 8. This CDR3 spans 13 amino acids. The CDR3 region is CAWSLLGGSEQFF. Here the CDR3 DNA reads TGTGCCTGGAGCTTACTGGGGGGGTCTGAGCAGTTCTTC.

This clone was recorded a few times. V and J are TRBV27 and TRBJ2-7, with D possibly TRBD2 on 5 matching bases. This CDR3 spans 13 amino acids. V shed 4 bases and J shed 3 bases, with 10 bases lying between them. Germline lookup yields CDR1 MNHEY and CDR2 SMNVEV (reference sequence). The CDR3, as DNA: TGTGCCAGCAGTTATAGACGGGGCTACGAGCAGTACTTC. Translated: CASSYRRGYEQYF.

The V call is TRBV30, the J call TRBJ2-3; 7 positions match TRBD2. Germline CDR1 reads GTSNPN; CDR2 reads SVGIG (reference sequence). The J segment lost 0 bases and the V segment lost 2 bases, leaving 2 bases of the junction unmatched. This CDR3 spans 14 amino acids. CDR3 sequence (DNA): TGTGCCTGGAGTATTAGCGGGAGCACAGATACGCAGTATTTT. Translated, it gives CAWSISGSTDTQYF.

This chain joins TRBV5-1 and TRBJ2-4; a weak D match, TRBD1 (7 bases). Trimming removed 9 bases from V and 2 bases from J, with 24 bases in between. CDR3 length: 17 residues. Germline V gene sequence: CDR1 SGHRS, CDR2 YFSETQ. CDR3 nucleotides: TGCGCCATACCGGGGGCGGGACAGCATTTAACCAAAAACATTCAGTACTTC. Translation gives CAIPGAGQHLTKNIQYF.

This clone was counted once. This rearrangement joins TRBV11-2 to TRBJ2-7, with TRBD2 matching over 14 bases. Losses at the gene ends were 5 bases for V and 3 bases for J; bases not matched to a gene: 3. This CDR3 spans 15 amino acids. From germline, CDR1 is SGHAT and CDR2 FQNNGV. The CDR3 region is CASSPGTSGSYEQYF. CDR3 nucleotide sequence: TGTGCCAGCAGCCCCGGGACTAGCGGGAGCTACGAGCAGTACTTC. The full variable domain, with the rest looked up from reference TRBV11-2 and TRBJ2-7, is EAGVAQSPRYKIIEKRQSVAFWCNPISGHATLYWYQQILGQGPKLLIQFQNNGVVDDSQLPKDRFSAERLKGVDSTLKIQPAKLEDSAVYLCASSPGTSGSYEQYFGPGTRLTVT.

This chain links TRBV5-6 with TRBJ1-2; no clear D. The CDR3 has 14 amino acids. Trimming shortened V by 0 bases and J by 6 bases, and 12 bases separated the two germline ends. CDR1 SGHDT and CDR2 YYEEEE come from the germline V gene. CDR3 DNA: TGTGCCAGCAGCTTGGCCGAAGAGGTGAATGGCTACACCTTC. It translates to CASSLAEEVNGYTF.

This chain uses TRBV7-8 with TRBJ2-7; D might be TRBD2 (6 bases). Germline V CDR1 and CDR2: SGHVS, FQNEAQ. The ends were cut back, 8 bases at V and 2 bases at J, with 16 bases in the middle. CDR3 length: 14 residues. The CDR3 coding sequence is TGTGCCAGCCACGAGGAGGGATCGACCTACGAGCAGTACTTC. It codes for CASHEEGSTYEQYF.